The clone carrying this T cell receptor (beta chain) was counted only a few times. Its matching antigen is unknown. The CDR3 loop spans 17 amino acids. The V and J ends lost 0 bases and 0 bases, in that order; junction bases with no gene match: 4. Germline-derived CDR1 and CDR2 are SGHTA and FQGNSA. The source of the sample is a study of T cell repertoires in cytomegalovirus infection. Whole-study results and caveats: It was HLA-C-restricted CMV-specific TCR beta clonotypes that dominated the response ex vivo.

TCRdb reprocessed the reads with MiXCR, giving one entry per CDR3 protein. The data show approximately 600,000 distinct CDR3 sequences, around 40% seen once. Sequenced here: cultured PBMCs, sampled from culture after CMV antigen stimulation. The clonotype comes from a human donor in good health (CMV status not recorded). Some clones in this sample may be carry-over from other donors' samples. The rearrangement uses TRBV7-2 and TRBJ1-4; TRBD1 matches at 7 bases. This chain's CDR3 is CASSLAPQGATNEKLFF. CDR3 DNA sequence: TGTGCCAGCAGCTTAGCGCCTCAGGGGGCAACTAATGAAAAACTGTTTTTT.